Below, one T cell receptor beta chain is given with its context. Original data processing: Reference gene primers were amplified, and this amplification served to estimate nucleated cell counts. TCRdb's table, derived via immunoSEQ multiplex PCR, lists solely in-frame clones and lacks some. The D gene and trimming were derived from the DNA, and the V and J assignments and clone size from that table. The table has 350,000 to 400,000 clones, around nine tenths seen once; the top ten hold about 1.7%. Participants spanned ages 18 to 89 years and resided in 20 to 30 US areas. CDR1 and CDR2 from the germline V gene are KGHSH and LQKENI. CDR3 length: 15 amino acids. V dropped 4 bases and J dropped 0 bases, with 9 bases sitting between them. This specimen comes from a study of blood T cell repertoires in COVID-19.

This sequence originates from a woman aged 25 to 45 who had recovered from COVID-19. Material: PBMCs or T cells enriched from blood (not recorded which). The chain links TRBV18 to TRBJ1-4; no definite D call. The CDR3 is CASSLAVATNEKLFF. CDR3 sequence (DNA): TGTGCCAGCTCACTTGCGGTTGCAACTAATGAAAAACTGTTTTTT.